This entry concerns a single TCR beta chain. The germline gives CDR1 SGHAT, CDR2 FQNNGV. Trimming shortened V by 5 bases and J by 5 bases, and 15 bases separated the two germline ends. This CDR3 has 14 amino acids. Only in-frame clones appear in the TCRdb table, and some are missing; sequencing was by immunoSEQ multiplex PCR. The sample records about 140,000 clones, 80% being singletons. This sample was taken from a study of blood T cell repertoires in COVID-19. The sequencing sample was made of peripheral blood. The TCR sequence derives from a man between 65 and 85 years old who had recovered from COVID-19. This chain links TRBV11-2 with TRBJ1-1; D is possibly TRBD1 (6 bases). CDR3 protein: CASSIQQGRTEAFF. Written as DNA, the CDR3 is TGTGCCAGCAGCATTCAACAGGGTAGGACTGAAGCTTTCTTT. The variable domain in full, with the rest retrieved from reference TRBV11-2 and TRBJ1-1, is EAGVAQSPRYKIIEKRQSVAFWCNPISGHATLYWYQQILGQGPKLLIQFQNNGVVDDSQLPKDRFSAERLKGVDSTLKIQPAKLEDSAVYLCASSIQQGRTEAFFGQGTRLTVV.